This TCR beta chain was captured in a study of blood T cell repertoires in COVID-19. Whole-study context: The United States, Italy and Spain provided the acute and convalescent COVID-19 samples. T cells, B-cell-depleted T cells, or PBMCs provided the cDNA or gDNA that served as material.

Generated by immunoSEQ multiplex PCR, the TCRdb table keeps only in-frame clones and is missing some. The table includes about 130,000 clones, 79% detected once. V was clipped by 5 bases and J by 1 base, with 17 bases between them. The CDR3 has 16 residues. CDR1 SGHTA and CDR2 FQGNSA come from the germline V gene. Seattle cases were enrolled at active infection and followed longitudinally. This chain joins TRBV7-2 and TRBJ2-5, with unresolved D. The specimen sequenced was peripheral blood. The receptor's source is a woman in her 70s with COVID-19, enrolled during active disease. CDR3 sequence: CASSLKVAAIQETQYF. As DNA, the CDR3 is TGTGCCAGCAGCCTAAAAGTGGCAGCGATCCAAGAGACCCAGTACTTC.